Described below is a single TCR beta chain sequence and its context. Its specificity is not known. Via MiXCR, TCRdb re-called the 5' RACE reads, giving one row per CDR3 protein. The sample shows 500,000 or so distinct CDR3 sequences, 12% to 15% of them seen only once. These data originate in a study of identical twins. The study's findings and limits: While abundant cord blood beta clonotypes carried fewer insertions, memory repertoires showed no such pattern.

A further study also used this sample, focusing on yellow fever vaccine responses in identical twins.

The specimen was CD4+ T cells sorted from blood. This TCR was recovered from a young woman in good health.

CDR3 in DNA: TGTGCCAGTAGTATCCTCACCTCCGAGACCCAGTACTTC. It yields the protein CASSILTSETQYF. The J gene is TRBJ2-5, the V gene TRBV19, with D unresolved. V was trimmed by 3 bases and J by 5 bases, leaving 10 bases between them. This CDR3 comprises 13 residues. Germline assignment: CDR1 LNHDA and CDR2 SQIVND (reference sequence).